This T cell receptor beta chain was captured in a study of CD8 T cells in Susac syndrome. Study-wide results and caveats: The TCR sequencing and HLA analysis in the study involved a relatively small number of individuals, as the study acknowledged.

An input of roughly 0.5 to 1 ug of RNA was subjected to reverse transcription using random hexamers. Amplification of TCR beta CDR3 was carried out by immunoSEQ multiplex PCR, which covered 54 Vbeta and 13 Jbeta segments. One entry per CDR3 protein, called by TCRdb with MiXCR from the immunoSEQ multiplex PCR reads. In the table there are 150,000 to 200,000 distinct CDR3 sequences, around 94% of which are singletons. With regard to this clonotype: Its target is unknown.

Germline V gene sequence: CDR1 SQVTM, CDR2 ANQGSEA. Trimming took off 2 bases at V and 0 bases at J, with 8 bases between the two ends. CDR3 length: 14 residues. TCR beta sequencing was performed on blood CD8+ and CD4+ T cells. Controls matched for sex and age were healthy donors. The rearrangement joins TRBV29-1 to TRBJ2-1; maybe TRBD1 (5 bases). This sequence was found in a human donor in good health. What was sequenced was CD4+ T cells from PBMCs. The chain's CDR3 is CSVEKGNSYNEQFF. The CDR3 DNA reads as TGCAGCGTTGAAAAGGGGAACTCCTACAATGAGCAGTTCTTC.